These 19 T cell receptor beta chains originate from one sample sequenced in a study of metastatic and nonmetastatic thyroid tumors. TCRdb reprocessed the PCR reads using MiXCR. The top ten hold approximately 15% of the sample, which has about 14,000 clones, over 9.5% seen once. Treatment of any kind had been given to no patient before thyroid surgery. The sequenced material came from blood. The source of these receptors is a female donor with papillary thyroid cancer or a benign thyroid nodule (not recorded which). Some clones in this sample may be carry-over from other donors' samples.

This clone was detected only a few times. One end of the junction does not line up with germline, which may come from a read error. V usage is TRBV6-4 and J usage is TRBJ2-1, with 11 bases identical to TRBD2. CDR3 length: 14 amino acids. Looked up from germline, CDR1 is MRHNA and CDR2 is SNTAGT. The CDR3 DNA is TGTGCCAGCAGAACACTAGCGGGGGACAATGAGAAGTTATTC. It is translated as CASRTLAGDNEKLF.

By share of the sample, this clone is medium-sized. The chain links TRBV6-1 to TRBJ1-2; the match to TRBD1 covers 9 bases. The J segment lost 6 bases and the V segment lost 5 bases, leaving 4 bases of the junction unmatched. The CDR3 has 13 amino acids. Germline assignment: CDR1 MNHNS and CDR2 SASEGT. CDR3 DNA sequence: TGTGCCAGCAGTCGACAGGGGGAGGATGGCTACACCTTC. This encodes CASSRQGEDGYTF.

This clone is categorized as medium-sized (0.01 to 0.1%). V is TRBV19 and J is TRBJ2-1; 7 bases fit TRBD2. Germline V CDR1 and CDR2: LNHDA, SQIVND (reference sequence). The CDR3 covers 15 residues. The ends lost 7 bases at V and 1 base at J; junction bases unmatched: 7. The DNA of the CDR3 is TGTGCCAGTAAGGCATTACTAGCGTCCTACAATGAGCAGTTCTTC. Protein sequence: CASKALLASYNEQFF.

The sample holds many counts of this clone. The rearrangement joins TRBV12-3 or TRBV12-4 to TRBJ2-5, with 8 bases aligning to TRBD1. The CDR3 runs to 16 residues. The V segment lost 4 bases and the J segment 5 bases; nucleotides outside the gene matches: 12. The CDR3 DNA reads as TGTGCCAGCAGTTCCCCCAGGGGGCGGAGGGTGGAGACCCAGTACTTC. Protein sequence: CASSSPRGRRVETQYF.

Details on this clone: With a much larger clone just one base away, this may be a read error. The chain is built from TRBV5-1 and TRBJ1-4; a weak D match, TRBD1 (6 bases). In germline, CDR1 is SGHRS, CDR2 YFSETQ. This CDR3 comprises 15 residues. V lost 0 bases and J lost 5, with 11 bases in between. CDR3 residues: CASSLDWQGNEKLFF. In DNA, the CDR3 is TGCGCCAGCAGCTTGGACTGGCAGGGGAATGAAAAACTGTTTTTT.

The genes are TRBV11-1 and TRBJ2-1, with 7 bases fitting TRBD2. Losses at the gene ends were 1 base for V and 12 bases for J; bases not matched to a gene: 12. The CDR3 contains 15 residues. Germline values: CDR1 SGHAT, CDR2 FQDESV (reference sequence). The CDR3 DNA reads as TGTGCCAGCAGCTTAGGGACTAGAGGGAGTTTGGGGCAGTTCTTC. Its translation is CASSLGTRGSLGQFF.

In regard to this clone: A read error may be the cause here, since a much bigger clone is one base away. The chain links TRBV11-2 to TRBJ1-1, with D perhaps matching TRBD1 (5 bases). Germline V gene data show CDR1 as SGHAT and CDR2 as FQNNGV. The CDR3 loop spans 15 amino acids. Trimming cost V 5 bases and J 5 bases, with 18 bases left between them. DNA of the CDR3: TGTGCCAGCAGCCTCCACCCGTTGGGGGGGACTGAAGCTTTCTTT. The encoded protein is CASSLHPLGGTEAFF. The full variable domain, with the rest looked up from reference TRBV11-2 and TRBJ1-1, is EAGVAQSPRYKIIEKRQSVAFWCNPISGHATLYWYQQILGQGPKLLIQFQNNGVVDDSQLPKDRFSAERLKGVDSTLKIQPAKLEDSAVYLCASSLHPLGGTEAFFGQGTRLTVV.

Sample share makes this clone medium-sized. The V call is TRBV6-1, the J call TRBJ1-1; the D is unclear. The CDR3 spans 13 residues. Germline CDR1 and CDR2: MNHNS and SASEGT. Between the trimmed V and J ends, which lost 1 base and 5 bases, there was a span of 8 bases. The CDR3 protein is CASSEGLRTEAFF. The CDR3 nucleotides are TGTGCCAGCAGTGAAGGCCTGAGGACTGAAGCTTTCTTT.

This clone is deemed medium-sized (0.01 to 0.1%). V and J are TRBV6-1 and TRBJ2-1; D perhaps matches TRBD2 (5 bases). There are 15 residues in the CDR3. Germline V lookup: CDR1 MNHNS, CDR2 SASEGT. The V gene lost 6 bases and the J gene lost 5 bases, with 17 bases spanning the gap. As DNA, the CDR3 is TGTGCCAGCAGCCGGGGATCGACATTGGACAATGAGCAGTTCTTC. Protein sequence: CASSRGSTLDNEQFF.

There are a few counts of this clone. The chain uses TRBV2 and TRBJ1-3; D unclear. Trimming took 2 bases from V and 3 from J, leaving 8 bases between them. The CDR3 runs 14 residues. Germline V lookup: CDR1 SNHLY, CDR2 FYNNEI. CDR3 DNA: TGTGCCAGCAGTGAACGGAGCTATGGAAACACCATATATTTT. The encoded protein is CASSERSYGNTIYF. The full variable domain, in which reference TRBV2 and TRBJ1-3 provide the parts outside the CDR3, is EPEVTQTPSHQVTQMGQEVILRCVPISNHLYFYWYRQILGQKVEFLVSFYNNEISEKSEIFDDQFSVERPDGSNFTLKIRSTKLEDSAMYFCASSERSYGNTIYFGEGSWLTVV.

This clone was detected ten times or more. CDR3 sequence reads: CATSDPTASSYNEQFF. The CDR3 DNA follows: TGTGCCACCAGTGACCCGACGGCGAGCTCCTACAATGAGCAGTTCTTC. This chain connects TRBV24-1 to TRBJ2-1; D gene unclear. Trimming removed 4 bases from V and 0 bases from J, with 12 bases in between. This CDR3 spans 16 amino acids. Germline assignment: CDR1 KGHDR and CDR2 SFDVKD.

The chain is built from TRBV4-2 and TRBJ1-6; no clear D. The CDR3 spans 16 residues. Germline values: CDR1 LGHNA, CDR2 YNFKEQ. V lost 0 bases, J lost 3 bases, and 9 bases lay in between. CDR3 sequence: CASSQEESVYNSPLHF. In nucleotides, the CDR3 is TGTGCCAGCAGCCAAGAAGAGTCGGTCTATAATTCACCCCTCCACTTT.

The sample holds many counts of this clone. The chain carries TRBV24-1 and TRBJ1-1; no clear D. CDR1 is KGHDR and CDR2 is SFDVKD in the germline V gene. This CDR3 comprises 14 residues. The ends were cut back, 12 bases at V and 1 base at J, with 17 bases in the middle. As DNA, the CDR3 is TGTGCCCCTTTGCGGCTGCGGAGGAACACTGAAGCTTTCTTT. This encodes CAPLRLRRNTEAFF.

J is TRBJ1-1 and V is TRBV20-1; the D is unclear. This CDR3 contains 16 residues. Germline V CDR1 and CDR2: DFQATT, SNEGSKA (reference sequence). V lost 0 bases and J lost 1, with 15 bases in between. The CDR3 protein is CSARDPGCGANTEAFF. The CDR3, as DNA: TGCAGTGCTAGAGATCCTGGGTGCGGAGCGAACACTGAAGCTTTCTTT.

Only a few counts were recorded for this clone. The rearrangement links TRBV9 to TRBJ2-5, with a weak D call TRBD1 (5 bases). Per the germline V gene, CDR1 is SGDLS and CDR2 is YYNGEE. V was trimmed by 3 bases and J by 4 bases, leaving 13 bases between them. The CDR3 has 14 residues. The CDR3 nucleotides read TGTGCCAGCAGCGGGGGCCCGGGTGGAGAGACCCAGTACTTC. Translated, it gives CASSGGPGGETQYF.

In its sample, this clone ranks as medium-sized. The V and J genes are TRBV6-1 and TRBJ2-3; no reliable D call. The CDR3 length is 13 residues. Germline V gene sequence: CDR1 MNHNS, CDR2 SASEGT. V lost 6 bases to trimming and J lost 4 bases, with 11 bases between them. This CDR3 is CASSHPTADTQYF. The CDR3 region has the DNA TGTGCCAGCAGCCACCCGACTGCAGATACGCAGTATTTT.

This clone showed up just a few times. The V and J genes are TRBV19 and TRBJ2-7, with 10 bases fitting TRBD1. The CDR3 consists of 15 residues. J was trimmed by 4 bases and V by 5 bases; bases with no gene match: 8. Germline V gene lookup returns CDR1 LNHDA and CDR2 SQIVND (reference sequence). CDR3 amino acids: CASSPMTGGAYEQYF. DNA for the CDR3: TGTGCCAGTAGTCCCATGACAGGGGGCGCTTACGAGCAGTACTTC.

This clone showed up many times. CDR3 sequence: CASSPLMGGYTF. DNA of the CDR3: TGTGCCAGCTCACCATTGATGGGTGGCTACACCTTC. The V and J genes are TRBV18 and TRBJ1-2; D remains unclear. In germline, CDR1 is KGHSH, CDR2 LQKENI. V was trimmed by 2 bases and J by 7 bases, leaving 8 bases between them. The CDR3 is 12 amino acids.

At least ten counts were recorded for this clone. The rearrangement links TRBV2 to TRBJ2-3; D remains unclear. CDR3 length equals 12 residues. CDR1 and CDR2 from the germline V gene are SNHLY and FYNNEI. Trimming left V 10 bases short and J 6 bases short, with 14 bases between. The CDR3 DNA follows: TGTGCCATCCCGACCGTACAGGATACGCAGTATTTT. It translates to CAIPTVQDTQYF.